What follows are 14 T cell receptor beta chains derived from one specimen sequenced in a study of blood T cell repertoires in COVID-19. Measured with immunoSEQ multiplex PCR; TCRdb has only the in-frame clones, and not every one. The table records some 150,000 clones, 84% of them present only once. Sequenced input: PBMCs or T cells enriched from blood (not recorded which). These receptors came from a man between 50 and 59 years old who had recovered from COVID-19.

CDR3 amino acids: CASSIAGEPYEQYF. CDR3 coding DNA: TGCGCCAGCAGTATAGCGGGGGAACCCTACGAGCAGTACTTC. V is TRBV10-2 and J is TRBJ2-7; 9 nucleotides match TRBD2. The CDR3 is 14 amino acids. Germline lookup yields CDR1 WSHSY and CDR2 SAAADI. The junction had 4 bases not matched to a gene; V was cut back by 5 bases and J by 2 bases.

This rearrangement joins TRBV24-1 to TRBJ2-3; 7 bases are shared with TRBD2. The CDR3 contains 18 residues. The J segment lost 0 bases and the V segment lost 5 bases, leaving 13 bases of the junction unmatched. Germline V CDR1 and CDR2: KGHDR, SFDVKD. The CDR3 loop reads CATSGAGMAGESTDTQYF. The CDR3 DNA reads TGTGCCACCAGTGGGGCAGGGATGGCGGGGGAGAGCACAGATACGCAGTATTTT.

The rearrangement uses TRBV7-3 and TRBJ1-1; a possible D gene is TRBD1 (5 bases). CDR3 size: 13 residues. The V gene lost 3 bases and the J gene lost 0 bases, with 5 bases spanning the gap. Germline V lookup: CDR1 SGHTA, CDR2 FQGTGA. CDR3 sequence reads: CASSLTVNTEAFF. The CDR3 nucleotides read TGTGCCAGCAGCTTGACAGTGAACACTGAAGCTTTCTTT.

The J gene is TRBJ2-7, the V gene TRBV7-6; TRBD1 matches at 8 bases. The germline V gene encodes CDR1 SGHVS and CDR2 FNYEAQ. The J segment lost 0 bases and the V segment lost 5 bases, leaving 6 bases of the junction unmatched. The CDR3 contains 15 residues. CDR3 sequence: CASSPGQGLSYEQYF. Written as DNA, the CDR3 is TGTGCCAGCAGCCCAGGACAGGGCCTCTCCTACGAGCAGTACTTC.

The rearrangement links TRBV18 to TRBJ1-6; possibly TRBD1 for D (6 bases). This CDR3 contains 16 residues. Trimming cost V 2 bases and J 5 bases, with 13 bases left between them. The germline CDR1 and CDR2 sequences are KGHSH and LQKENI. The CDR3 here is CASSPGGGVNNSPLHF. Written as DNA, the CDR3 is TGTGCCAGCTCACCAGGAGGGGGGGTTAATAATTCACCCCTCCACTTT.

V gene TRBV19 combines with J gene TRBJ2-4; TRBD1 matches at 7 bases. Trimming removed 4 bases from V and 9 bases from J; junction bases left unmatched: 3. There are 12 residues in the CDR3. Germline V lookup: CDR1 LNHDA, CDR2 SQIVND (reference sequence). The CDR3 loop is CASSRDRVIQYF. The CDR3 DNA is TGTGCCAGTAGTAGAGACAGGGTCATTCAGTACTTC. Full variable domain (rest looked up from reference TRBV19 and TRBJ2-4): DGGITQSPKYLFRKEGQNVTLSCEQNLNHDAMYWYRQDPGQGLRLIYYSQIVNDFQKGDIAEGYSVSREKKESFPLTVTSAQKNPTAFYLCASSRDRVIQYFGAGTRLSVL.

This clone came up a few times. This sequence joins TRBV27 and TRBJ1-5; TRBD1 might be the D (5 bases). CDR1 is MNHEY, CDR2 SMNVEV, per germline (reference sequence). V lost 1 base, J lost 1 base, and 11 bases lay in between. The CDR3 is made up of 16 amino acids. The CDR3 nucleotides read TGTGCCAGCAGTTTATTGGGCGGGGGAAGCAATCAGCCCCAGCATTTT. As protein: CASSLLGGGSNQPQHF.

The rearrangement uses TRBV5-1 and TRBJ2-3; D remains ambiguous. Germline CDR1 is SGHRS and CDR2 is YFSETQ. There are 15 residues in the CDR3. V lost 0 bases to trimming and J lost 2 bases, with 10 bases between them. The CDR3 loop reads CASSLVARYTDTQYF. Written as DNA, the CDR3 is TGCGCCAGCAGCTTGGTCGCCAGGTACACAGATACGCAGTATTTT.

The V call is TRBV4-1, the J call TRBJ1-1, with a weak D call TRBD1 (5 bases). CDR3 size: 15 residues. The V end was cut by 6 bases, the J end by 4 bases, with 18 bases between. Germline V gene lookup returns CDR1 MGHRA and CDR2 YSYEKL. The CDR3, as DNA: TGCGCCAGCAGAAGTAGGGGTATTGGAGCCACTGAAGCTTTCTTT. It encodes CASRSRGIGATEAFF.

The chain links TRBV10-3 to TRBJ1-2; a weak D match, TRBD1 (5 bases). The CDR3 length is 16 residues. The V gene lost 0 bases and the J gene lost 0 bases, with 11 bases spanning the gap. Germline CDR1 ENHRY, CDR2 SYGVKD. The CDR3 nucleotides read TGTGCCATCAGTGAGTCCACGGACACTTCTAACTATGGCTACACCTTC. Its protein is CAISESTDTSNYGYTF.

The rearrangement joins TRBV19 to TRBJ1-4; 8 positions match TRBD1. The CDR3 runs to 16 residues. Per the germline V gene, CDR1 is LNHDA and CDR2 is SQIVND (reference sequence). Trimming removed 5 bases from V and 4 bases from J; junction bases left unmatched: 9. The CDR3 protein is CASSSRQGRINEKLFF. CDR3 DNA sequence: TGTGCCAGTAGTTCTCGACAGGGGAGGATTAATGAAAAACTGTTTTTT.

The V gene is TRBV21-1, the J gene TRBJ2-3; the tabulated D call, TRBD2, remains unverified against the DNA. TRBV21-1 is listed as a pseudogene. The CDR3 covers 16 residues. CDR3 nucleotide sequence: TGTGCCAGCAGCAAAGTTTTCGCCACCTTAGCAGATACGCAGTATTTT. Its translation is CASSKVFATLADTQYF.

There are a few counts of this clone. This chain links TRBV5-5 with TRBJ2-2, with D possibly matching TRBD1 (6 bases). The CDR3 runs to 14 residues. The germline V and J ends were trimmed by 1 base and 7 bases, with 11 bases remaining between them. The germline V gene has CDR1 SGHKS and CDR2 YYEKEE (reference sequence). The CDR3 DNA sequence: TGTGCCAGCAGCTTGAACCAGGGGAACGGGGAGCTGTTTTTT. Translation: CASSLNQGNGELFF.

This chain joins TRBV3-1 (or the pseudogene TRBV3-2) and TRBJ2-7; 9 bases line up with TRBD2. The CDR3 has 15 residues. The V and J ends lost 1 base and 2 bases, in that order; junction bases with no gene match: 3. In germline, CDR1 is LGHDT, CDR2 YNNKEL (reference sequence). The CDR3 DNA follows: TGTGCCAGCAGCCAAGCTAGCGGGGCGACCTACGAGCAGTACTTC. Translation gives CASSQASGATYEQYF.